This T cell receptor beta chain was documented in a study of CD8 T cells in ankylosing spondylitis. Study-wide points: For ankylosing spondylitis blood, a TCR beta motif of several highly homologous variants appeared characteristic. A subset of motif variants has previously been described in the synovial fluid and blood of reactive arthritis.

Quantitative 5'-RACE with molecular barcodes was used to make the TCR beta libraries. TCRdb recomputed calls from the 5' RACE reads with MiXCR, one row per CDR3 protein. The sample has hundreds of thousands of distinct CDR3 sequences, 20% to 25% seen once. This clonotype showed up just a few times. No antigen is known for it. Sequences were obtained from blood, either unsorted or a sorted T cell fraction (not recorded which). This TCR was sampled from a female donor with ankylosing spondylitis or in good health (not recorded which).

This CDR3 is CASSYGRVHGYGYTF. The DNA of the CDR3 is TGTGCCAGCAGTTACGGCAGGGTACATGGCTATGGCTACACCTTC. The rearrangement links TRBV6-5 to TRBJ1-2; D may be TRBD1 (5 bases). Looked up from germline, CDR1 is MNHEY and CDR2 is SVGAGI. The V and J ends lost 2 bases and 4 bases respectively, with 14 bases between them. CDR3 length: 15 amino acids.